This T cell receptor beta chain was captured in a study of cytomegalovirus exposure and HLA in healthy donors. Study information: Some 200 million T cells yielded fewer than 120 million unique TCR beta sequences in earlier analysis.

This CDR3 region has 16 residues. The V gene's germline CDR1 is MNHEY and CDR2 SMNVEV (reference sequence). Trimming removed 3 bases from V and 0 bases from J, with 14 bases in between. In the PCR, 60 Vbeta and 13 Jbeta primers were used. The protocol was immunoSEQ multiplex PCR, while the TCRdb copy is restricted to in-frame clones and leaves out a portion. Among around 85,000 clones, approximately 69% were seen once, and the ten largest hold approximately 20%. Sequencing used PBMCs. The receptor was isolated from a man aged 30 to 45 in good health and CMV-seropositive. The chain recombines TRBV27 with TRBJ1-1; possible D gene TRBD1, 6 bases. The CDR3 nucleotides read TGTGCCAGCAGTTTCTCCCGACAGGCGTTGAACACTGAAGCTTTCTTT. This codes for CASSFSRQALNTEAFF.